This TCR beta chain was captured by sequencing in a study of T-cell memory formation after mild COVID-19. MiXCR was run by TCRdb on the 5' RACE reads, yielding one entry per CDR3 protein. The sample carries fewer than 550,000 distinct CDR3 sequences, 15% to 25% recorded once. There are 15 residues in the CDR3. Germline lookup yields CDR1 SGHKS and CDR2 YYEKEE (reference sequence). V lost 4 bases to trimming and J lost 2 bases, with 15 bases between them. The sample was PBMCs or a T cell subset sorted from them (not recorded which). The chain couples TRBV5-5 to TRBJ1-1; tentatively, D is TRBD1 (5 bases). The clonotype originates from an adult woman who had mild COVID-19 (a few samples of this study predate the infection). Cell type and time point are not known. The CDR3 spells CASSPLVTVNTEAFF. CDR3 sequence (DNA): TGTGCCAGCAGCCCACTGGTGACAGTAAACACTGAAGCTTTCTTT. Using reference TRBV5-5 and TRBJ1-1 for the parts outside the CDR3, the full variable domain is DAGVTQSPTHLIKTRGQQVTLRCSPISGHKSVSWYQQVLGQGPQFIFQYYEKEERGRGNFPDRFSARQFPNYSSELNVNALLLGDSALYLCASSPLVTVNTEAFFGQGTRLTVV.